The 11 T cell receptor beta chains listed next were all sequenced from one sample in a study of shared clonotypes between healthy human individuals. The method was immunoSEQ multiplex PCR; TCRdb's version includes in-frame clones alone and lacks a portion of them. The profile shows just over 2,000,000 clones, 90% to 95% of them singletons. Sequenced input: naive CD4+ T cells sorted from blood. Subset in this sample: CD45RA+ positively selected. The origin of the receptors is a man aged 18 to 30 in good health.

The chain recombines TRBV6-5 with TRBJ2-7; D is possibly TRBD2 (6 bases). Germline V CDR1 and CDR2: MNHEY, SVGAGI. The germline V and J ends were trimmed by 4 bases and 4 bases, with 17 bases remaining between them. This CDR3 is built from 15 residues. DNA for the CDR3: TGTGCCAGCAGTTCCTCCGCTTTGGGGGGATACGAGCAGTACTTC. This gives the protein CASSSSALGGYEQYF.

The chain carries TRBV11-3 and TRBJ2-7; 9 bases fit TRBD1. Trimming removed 4 bases from V and 3 bases from J; junction bases left unmatched: 4. Germline V gene data show CDR1 as SGHNT and CDR2 as YENEEA. The CDR3 length is 14 residues. The chain's CDR3 is CASSWGQGDYEQYF. The CDR3 coding sequence is TGTGCCAGCAGCTGGGGACAGGGAGACTACGAGCAGTACTTC. Supplemented by reference TRBV11-3 and TRBJ2-7, the full variable domain reads EAGVVQSPRYKIIEKKQPVAFWCNPISGHNTLYWYLQNLGQGPELLIRYENEEAVDDSQLPKDRFSAERLKGVDSTLKIQPAELGDSAVYLCASSWGQGDYEQYFGPGTRLTVT.

J is TRBJ2-1 and V is TRBV6-1, with 11 bases lining up with TRBD1. Trimming removed 8 bases from V and 2 bases from J; junction bases left unmatched: 2. The CDR3 consists of 14 residues. Germline CDR1 MNHNS, CDR2 SASEGT. Here the CDR3 DNA reads TGTGCCAGCGGGACAGGGGGGCCCTACAATGAGCAGTTCTTC. It specifies CASGTGGPYNEQFF.

This chain joins TRBV19 and TRBJ2-7; a weak D match, TRBD1 (6 bases). The CDR3 spans 13 residues. Germline CDR1 and CDR2: LNHDA and SQIVND (reference sequence). V was pared by 8 bases and J by 6 bases, with 17 bases between. The CDR3 nucleotides read TGTGCCAGTGGACCCCGGGACAACTCCGAGCAGTACTTC. Protein: CASGPRDNSEQYF.

The rearrangement joins TRBV5-8 to TRBJ1-5; TRBD1 might be the D (6 bases). The CDR3 loop spans 16 amino acids. Per germline, CDR1 SGHTS and CDR2 YDEGEE. V was shortened by 7 bases and J by 4 bases, with 21 bases between the two germline ends. CDR3 sequence reads: CASGYRRGIGNQPQHF. CDR3 coding DNA: TGTGCCAGCGGATACCGAAGGGGGATAGGGAATCAGCCCCAGCATTTT.

Worth noting for this clone: A read error is possible here, since a much larger clone lies one base away. This specimen includes other DNA sequences encoding the same CDR3. The CDR3 nucleotides are TGCGCCAGCAGGGGGGGCTTAGAGACCCAGTACTTC. Translated, it gives CASRGGLETQYF. The chain recombines TRBV28 with TRBJ2-5, with D perhaps given as TRBD1 or TRBD2 (7 bases each). Germline loops: CDR1 MDHEN, CDR2 SYDVKM. This CDR3 is 12 amino acids long.

The count of this clone is one. This chain links TRBV7-9 with TRBJ2-2; D possibly matches TRBD1 or TRBD2 (5 bases each). Germline-derived CDR1 and CDR2 are SEHNR and FQNEAQ (reference sequence). Trimming removed 8 bases from V and 5 bases from J, with 6 bases in between. This CDR3 has 11 amino acids. CDR3: CASEGTGELFF. The CDR3 DNA follows: TGTGCCAGCGAGGGGACCGGGGAGCTGTTTTTT.

This chain uses TRBV19 with TRBJ1-5; D is uncertain. Germline CDR1 LNHDA, CDR2 SQIVND (reference sequence). CDR3 length: 15 residues. V gave up 3 bases and J gave up 2 bases, with 11 bases separating them. CDR3 sequence (DNA): TGTGCCAGTAGTATGGGGAGGGATGGCAATCAGCCCCAGCATTTT. Translated: CASSMGRDGNQPQHF.

The genes are TRBV7-2 and TRBJ2-2, with TRBD1 matching 9 bases. The V gene end was trimmed by 5 bases and the J gene end by 6 bases; junction bases not matched to a gene: 7. This CDR3 spans 15 amino acids. Per germline, CDR1 SGHTA and CDR2 FQGNSA. CDR3 bases: TGTGCCAGCAGCCCACTACAGGGGGCGGCCGGGGAGCTGTTTTTT. Amino acids: CASSPLQGAAGELFF.

The chain has TRBV4-1 and TRBJ2-7, with D unclear. The CDR3 covers 16 residues. Trimming removed 1 base at V and 0 bases at J, with 13 bases between. Germline V lookup: CDR1 MGHRA, CDR2 YSYEKL. This CDR3 is CASSQGAVLSSYEQYF. CDR3 DNA: TGCGCCAGCAGCCAAGGCGCAGTCCTGAGCTCCTACGAGCAGTACTTC.

The DNA of the CDR3 is TGTGCCAGCAGCTTTAAAGCGGGGACCCACTACGAGCAGTACTTC. Translation: CASSFKAGTHYEQYF. V is TRBV7-2 and J is TRBJ2-7, with TRBD2 matching 7 bases. V gave up 3 bases and J gave up 3 bases; unmatched junction bases: 8. The CDR3 loop spans 15 amino acids. The germline V gene encodes CDR1 SGHTA and CDR2 FQGNSA.